Sequencing of this TCR beta chain was carried out in a study of persistence of HIV-infected CD4 T cells. Whole-study context: Donors were ART-treated; their CMV- and Gag-responding CD4+ T cells were isolated.

Sequencing used immunoSEQ version 4 in survey mode. Assay: immunoSEQ multiplex PCR; the TCRdb copy retains only in-frame clones and omits some. The table shows about 28,000 clones, with around 82% occurring only once. Germline CDR1 and CDR2: SGHTA and FQGTGA. Trimming took off 3 bases at V and 1 base at J, with 12 bases between the two ends. The CDR3 is 15 residues long. This clone was observed a few times. Its specificity is unknown. Stimulation used around 10 ug/mL lysate from CMV-infected fibroblasts. CD40L/CD69 double-negative CD45RO-high memory CD4+ T cells were collected. The chain joins TRBV7-3 to TRBJ1-2, with TRBD1 as a possible D gene (6 bases). The source material was CD4+ T cells sorted from PBMCs after 18-hour stimulation, sampled from a patient who received antiretroviral therapy. The sequence was obtained from an adult man with HIV who was CMV-seropositive. The CDR3 loop is CASSLTGNNNYGYTF. The CDR3 coding sequence is TGTGCCAGCAGCTTGACAGGAAATAATAACTATGGCTACACCTTC.